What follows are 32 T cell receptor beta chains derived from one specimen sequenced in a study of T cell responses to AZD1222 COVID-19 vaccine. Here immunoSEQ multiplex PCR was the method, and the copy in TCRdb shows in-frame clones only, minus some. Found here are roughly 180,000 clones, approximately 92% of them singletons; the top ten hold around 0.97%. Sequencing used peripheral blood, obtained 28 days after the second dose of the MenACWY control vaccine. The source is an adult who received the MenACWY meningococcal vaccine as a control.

The CDR3 protein is CASSGRGQDNSPLHF. The CDR3 bases are TGTGCCAGTAGCGGAAGAGGACAGGACAATTCACCCCTCCACTTT. This chain connects TRBV19 to TRBJ1-6; 7 bases are a match to TRBD1. CDR3 length: 15 amino acids. Germline V CDR1 and CDR2: LNHDA, SQIVND (reference sequence). The trim removed 6 bases at V and 7 bases at J, leaving 9 bases unmatched.

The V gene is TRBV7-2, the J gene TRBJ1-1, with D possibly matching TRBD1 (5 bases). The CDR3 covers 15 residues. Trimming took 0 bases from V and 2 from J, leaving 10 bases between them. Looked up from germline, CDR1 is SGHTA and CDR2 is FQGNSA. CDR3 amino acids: CASSLAAGTNTEAFF. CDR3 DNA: TGTGCCAGCAGCTTAGCGGCAGGGACCAACACTGAAGCTTTCTTT.

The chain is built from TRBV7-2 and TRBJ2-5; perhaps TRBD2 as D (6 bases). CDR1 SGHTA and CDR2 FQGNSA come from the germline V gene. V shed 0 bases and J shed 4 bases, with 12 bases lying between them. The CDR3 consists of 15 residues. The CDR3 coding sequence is TGTGCCAGCAGCTTAGCCGTACCGGGAGTAGAGACCCAGTACTTC. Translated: CASSLAVPGVETQYF. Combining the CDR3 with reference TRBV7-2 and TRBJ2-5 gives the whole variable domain GAGVSQSPSNKVTEKGKDVELRCDPISGHTALYWYRQSLGQGLEFLIYFQGNSAPDKSGLPSDRFSAERTGGSVSTLTIQRTQQEDSAVYLCASSLAVPGVETQYFGPGTRLLVL.

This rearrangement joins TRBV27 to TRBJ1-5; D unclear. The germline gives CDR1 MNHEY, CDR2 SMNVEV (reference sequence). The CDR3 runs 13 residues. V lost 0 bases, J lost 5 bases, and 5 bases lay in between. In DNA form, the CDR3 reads TGTGCCAGCAGTTTATCGATATATCAGCCCCAGCATTTT. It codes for CASSLSIYQPQHF.

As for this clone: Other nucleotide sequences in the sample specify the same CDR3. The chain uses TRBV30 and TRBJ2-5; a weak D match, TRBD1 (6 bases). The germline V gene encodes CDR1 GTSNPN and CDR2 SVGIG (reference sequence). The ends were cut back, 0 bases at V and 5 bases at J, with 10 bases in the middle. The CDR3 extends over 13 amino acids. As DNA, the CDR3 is TGTGCCTGGAGTGTACAGGGCGGGGAGACCCAGTACTTC. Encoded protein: CAWSVQGGETQYF.

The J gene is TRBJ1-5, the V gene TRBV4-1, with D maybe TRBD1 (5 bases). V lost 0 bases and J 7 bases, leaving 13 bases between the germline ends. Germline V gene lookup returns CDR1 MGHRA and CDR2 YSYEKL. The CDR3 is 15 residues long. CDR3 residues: CASSQESQGIQPQHF. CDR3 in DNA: TGCGCCAGCAGCCAAGAATCCCAGGGTATCCAGCCCCAGCATTTT.

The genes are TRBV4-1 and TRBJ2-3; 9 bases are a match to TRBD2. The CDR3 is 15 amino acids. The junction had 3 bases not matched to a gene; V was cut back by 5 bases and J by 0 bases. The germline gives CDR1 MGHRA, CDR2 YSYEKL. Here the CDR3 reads CASSFLAGSTDTQYF. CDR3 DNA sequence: TGCGCCAGCAGCTTTCTAGCGGGGAGCACAGATACGCAGTATTTT.

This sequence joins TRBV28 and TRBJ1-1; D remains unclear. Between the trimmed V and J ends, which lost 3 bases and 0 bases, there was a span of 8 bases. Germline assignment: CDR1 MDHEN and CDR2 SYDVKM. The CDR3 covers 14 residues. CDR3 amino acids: CASSLRRLNTEAFF. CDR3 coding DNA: TGTGCCAGCAGTTTGCGCCGGTTGAACACTGAAGCTTTCTTT.

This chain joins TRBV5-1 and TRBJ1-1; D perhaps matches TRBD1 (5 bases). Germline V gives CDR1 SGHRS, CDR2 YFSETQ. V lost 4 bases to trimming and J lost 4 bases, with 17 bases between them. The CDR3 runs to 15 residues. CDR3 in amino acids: CASSVGPGRSTEAFF. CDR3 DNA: TGCGCCAGCAGCGTAGGACCAGGGCGGAGCACTGAAGCTTTCTTT. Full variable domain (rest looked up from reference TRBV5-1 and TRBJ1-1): KAGVTQTPRYLIKTRGQQVTLSCSPISGHRSVSWYQQTPGQGLQFLFEYFSETQRNKGNFPGRFSGRQFSNSRSEMNVSTLELGDSALYLCASSVGPGRSTEAFFGQGTRLTVV.

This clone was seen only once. The CDR3 nucleotides are TGTGCCAGCAGTAGCCTTGGGCGTCTCACAGATACGCAGTATTTT. Amino acids: CASSSLGRLTDTQYF. The chain recombines TRBV6-2 or TRBV6-3 with TRBJ2-3; D is unresolved. The germline V gene encodes CDR1 MNHEY and CDR2 SVGEGT. This CDR3 is 15 amino acids long. With 5 bases removed from V and 2 bases from J, the gap between germline ends came to 14 bases.

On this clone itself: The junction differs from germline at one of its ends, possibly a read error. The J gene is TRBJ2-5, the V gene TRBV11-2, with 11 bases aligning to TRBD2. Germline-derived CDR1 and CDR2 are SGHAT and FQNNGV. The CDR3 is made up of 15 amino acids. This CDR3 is CASSLAGGPGETQYF. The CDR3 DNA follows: TGTGCCAGCAGTTTAGCGGGGGGGCCGGGGGAGACCCAGTACTTC.

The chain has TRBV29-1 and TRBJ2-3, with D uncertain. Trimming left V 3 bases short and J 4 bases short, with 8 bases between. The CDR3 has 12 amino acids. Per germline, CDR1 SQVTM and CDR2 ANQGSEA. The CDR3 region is CSVDFSSDTQYF. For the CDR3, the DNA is TGCAGCGTTGATTTCTCTTCAGATACGCAGTATTTT.

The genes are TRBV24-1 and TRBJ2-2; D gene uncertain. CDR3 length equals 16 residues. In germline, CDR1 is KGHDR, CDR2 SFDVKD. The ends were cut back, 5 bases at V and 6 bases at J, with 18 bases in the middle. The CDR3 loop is CATSAPRPGGAGELFF. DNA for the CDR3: TGTGCCACCAGTGCGCCGCGACCGGGCGGCGCCGGGGAGCTGTTTTTT.

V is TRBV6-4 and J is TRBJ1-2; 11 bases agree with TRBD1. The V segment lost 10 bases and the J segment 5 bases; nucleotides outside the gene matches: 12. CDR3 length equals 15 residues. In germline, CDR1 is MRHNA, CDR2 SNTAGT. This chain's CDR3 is CAIFGGTGGPYGYTF. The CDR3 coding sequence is TGTGCCATATTCGGGGGGACAGGGGGACCGTATGGCTACACCTTC.

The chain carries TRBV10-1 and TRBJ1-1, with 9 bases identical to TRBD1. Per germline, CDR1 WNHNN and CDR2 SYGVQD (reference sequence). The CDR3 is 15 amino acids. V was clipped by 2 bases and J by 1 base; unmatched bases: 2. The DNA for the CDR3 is TGCGCCAGCAGTGAGCCGGGACAGGGGAACACTGAAGCTTTCTTT. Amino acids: CASSEPGQGNTEAFF.

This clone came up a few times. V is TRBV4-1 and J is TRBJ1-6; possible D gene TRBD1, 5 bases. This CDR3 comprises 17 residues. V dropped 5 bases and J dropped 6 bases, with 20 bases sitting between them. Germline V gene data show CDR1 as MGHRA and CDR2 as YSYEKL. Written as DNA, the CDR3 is TGCGCCAGCAGCGCCTCCGACAGAATGCATCTTAATTCACCCCTCCACTTT. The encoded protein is CASSASDRMHLNSPLHF.

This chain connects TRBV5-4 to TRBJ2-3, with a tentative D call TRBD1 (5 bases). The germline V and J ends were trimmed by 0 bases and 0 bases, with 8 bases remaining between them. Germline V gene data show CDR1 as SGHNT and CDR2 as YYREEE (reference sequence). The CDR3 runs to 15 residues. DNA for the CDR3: TGTGCCAGCAGCTTGGGACAGAGAAGCACAGATACGCAGTATTTT. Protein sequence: CASSLGQRSTDTQYF.

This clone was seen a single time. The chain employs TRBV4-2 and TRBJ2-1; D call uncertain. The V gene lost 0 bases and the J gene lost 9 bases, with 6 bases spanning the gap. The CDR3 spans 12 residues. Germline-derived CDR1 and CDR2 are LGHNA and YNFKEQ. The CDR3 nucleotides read TGTGCCAGCAGCCAAGATAGTGGTGAGCAGTTCTTC. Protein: CASSQDSGEQFF.

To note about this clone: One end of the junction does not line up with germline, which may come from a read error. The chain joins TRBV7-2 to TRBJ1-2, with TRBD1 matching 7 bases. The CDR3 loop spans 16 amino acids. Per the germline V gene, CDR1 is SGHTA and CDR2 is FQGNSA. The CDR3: CASCLGGGGWGYGYTF. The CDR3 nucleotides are TGTGCCAGCTGCTTAGGGGGCGGGGGTTGGGGCTATGGCTACACCTTC.

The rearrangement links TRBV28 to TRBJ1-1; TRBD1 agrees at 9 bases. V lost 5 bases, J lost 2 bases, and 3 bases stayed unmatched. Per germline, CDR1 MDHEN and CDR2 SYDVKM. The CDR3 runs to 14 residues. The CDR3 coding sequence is TGTGCCAGCAGTGTGACAGGGGGAAACACTGAAGCTTTCTTT. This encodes CASSVTGGNTEAFF.

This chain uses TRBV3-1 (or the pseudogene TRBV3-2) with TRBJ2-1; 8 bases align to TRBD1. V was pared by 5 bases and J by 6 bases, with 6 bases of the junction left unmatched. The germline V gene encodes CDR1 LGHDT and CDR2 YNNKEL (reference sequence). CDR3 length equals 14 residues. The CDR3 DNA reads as TGTGCCAGCAGCTCCAGGGGGCTGGGCAATGAGCAGTTCTTC. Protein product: CASSSRGLGNEQFF.

CDR3 DNA: TGTGCCAGCACCCAGGGGCGAAATAATTCACCCCTCCACTTT. Translating gives CASTQGRNNSPLHF. The rearrangement joins TRBV28 to TRBJ1-6; D might be TRBD1 (6 bases). Germline assignment: CDR1 MDHEN and CDR2 SYDVKM. This CDR3 is built from 14 residues. V lost 7 bases and J lost 5, with 12 bases in between.

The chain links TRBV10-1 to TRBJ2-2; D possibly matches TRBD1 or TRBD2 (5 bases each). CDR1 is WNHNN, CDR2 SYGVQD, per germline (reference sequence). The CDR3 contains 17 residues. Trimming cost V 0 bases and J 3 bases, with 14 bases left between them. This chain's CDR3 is CASSESEGIVDTGELFF. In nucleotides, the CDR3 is TGCGCCAGCAGTGAGTCTGAGGGGATCGTTGACACCGGGGAGCTGTTTTTT.

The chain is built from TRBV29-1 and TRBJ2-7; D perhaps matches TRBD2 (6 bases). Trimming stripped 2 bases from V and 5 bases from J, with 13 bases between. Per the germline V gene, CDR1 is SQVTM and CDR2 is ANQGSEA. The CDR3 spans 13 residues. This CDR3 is CSVETAGRHEQYF. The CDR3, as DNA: TGCAGCGTTGAAACGGCGGGAAGGCACGAGCAGTACTTC.

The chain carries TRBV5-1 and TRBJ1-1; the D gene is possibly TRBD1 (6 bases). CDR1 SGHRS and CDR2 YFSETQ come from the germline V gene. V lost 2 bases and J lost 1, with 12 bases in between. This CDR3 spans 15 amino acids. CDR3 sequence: CASSLQDSPNTEAFF. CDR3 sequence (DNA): TGCGCCAGCAGCTTACAGGACAGCCCGAACACTGAAGCTTTCTTT. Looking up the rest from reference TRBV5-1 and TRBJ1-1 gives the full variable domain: KAGVTQTPRYLIKTRGQQVTLSCSPISGHRSVSWYQQTPGQGLQFLFEYFSETQRNKGNFPGRFSGRQFSNSRSEMNVSTLELGDSALYLCASSLQDSPNTEAFFGQGTRLTVV.

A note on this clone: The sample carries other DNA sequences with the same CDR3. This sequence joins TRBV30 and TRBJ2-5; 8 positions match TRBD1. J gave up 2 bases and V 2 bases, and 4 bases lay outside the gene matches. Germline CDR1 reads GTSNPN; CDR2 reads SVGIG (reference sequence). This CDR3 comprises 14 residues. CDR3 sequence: CAWSRGQGQETQYF. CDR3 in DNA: TGTGCCTGGAGTCGAGGACAGGGACAAGAGACCCAGTACTTC.

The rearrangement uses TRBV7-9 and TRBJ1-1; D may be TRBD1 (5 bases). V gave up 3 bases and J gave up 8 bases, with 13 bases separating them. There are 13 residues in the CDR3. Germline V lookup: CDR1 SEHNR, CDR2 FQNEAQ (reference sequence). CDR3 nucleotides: TGTGCCAGCAGCTTTGGGACCTCCCACGAAGCTTTCTTT. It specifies CASSFGTSHEAFF.

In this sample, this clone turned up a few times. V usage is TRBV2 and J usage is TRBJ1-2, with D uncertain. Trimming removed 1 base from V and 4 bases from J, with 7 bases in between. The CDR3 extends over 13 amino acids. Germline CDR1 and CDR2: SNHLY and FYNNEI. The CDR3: CASSEGHSYGYTF. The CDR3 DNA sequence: TGTGCCAGCAGTGAAGGACACAGCTATGGCTACACCTTC.

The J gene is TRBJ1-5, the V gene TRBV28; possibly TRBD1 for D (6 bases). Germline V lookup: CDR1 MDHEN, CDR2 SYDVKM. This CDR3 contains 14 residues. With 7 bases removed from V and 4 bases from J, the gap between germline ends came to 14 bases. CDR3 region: CASNPGQSNQPQHF. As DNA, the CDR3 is TGTGCCAGCAATCCTGGACAGTCAAATCAGCCCCAGCATTTT.

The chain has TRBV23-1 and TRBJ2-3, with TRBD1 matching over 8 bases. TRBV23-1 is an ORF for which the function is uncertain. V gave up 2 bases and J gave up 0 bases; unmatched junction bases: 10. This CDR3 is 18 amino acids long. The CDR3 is CASSQPRGQGTSTDTQYF. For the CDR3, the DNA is TGCGCCAGCAGTCAACCCCGAGGACAGGGAACTAGCACAGATACGCAGTATTTT.

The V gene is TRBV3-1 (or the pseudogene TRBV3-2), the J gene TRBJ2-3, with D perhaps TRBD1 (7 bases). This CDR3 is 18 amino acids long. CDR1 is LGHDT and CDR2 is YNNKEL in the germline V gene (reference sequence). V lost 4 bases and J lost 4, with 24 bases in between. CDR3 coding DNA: TGTGCCAGCAGCCGCTCCCAGGGGGGCAGGGCGGGCCCAGATACGCAGTATTTT. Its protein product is CASSRSQGGRAGPDTQYF.

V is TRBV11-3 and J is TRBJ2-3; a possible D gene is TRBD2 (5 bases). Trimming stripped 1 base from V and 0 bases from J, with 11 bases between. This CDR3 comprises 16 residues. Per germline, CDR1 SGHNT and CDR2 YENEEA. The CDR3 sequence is CASSLAGSSSTDTQYF. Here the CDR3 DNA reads TGTGCCAGCAGCTTAGCGGGGAGCTCCAGCACAGATACGCAGTATTTT.